This entry concerns a single T cell receptor (beta chain). Source study methods: Quantification of nucleated cells was approximated via reference gene primer amplification. Profiling relied on immunoSEQ multiplex PCR, and the TCRdb table lists in-frame clones only, not all of them. That table is the source of V, J and clone size, and D and trimming were worked out from the DNA. The sample yields about 400,000 clones, about 89% seen once. This record belongs to a study of blood T cell repertoires in COVID-19. Whole-study context: Researchers got acute and convalescent COVID-19 samples from the United States, Italy and Spain. T cells, B-cell-depleted T cells, or PBMCs supplied cDNA or gDNA.

Germline-derived CDR1 and CDR2 are SGHAT and FQNNGV. Trimming cost V 4 bases and J 10 bases; bases outside gene matches: 10. There are 14 residues in the CDR3. The sequenced sample was peripheral blood. The receptor was derived from a young woman with acute or convalescent COVID-19. The chain carries TRBV11-2 and TRBJ2-1, with 7 bases lining up with TRBD1. The CDR3 DNA sequence: TGTGCCAGCAGCTCGACATGGGGACAGACGGAGCAGTTCTTC. Protein: CASSSTWGQTEQFF.